This paragraph covers one T cell receptor (beta chain) sequence. Its target is not known. The data were obtained in a study of cytomegalovirus exposure and HLA in healthy donors. Overall study findings and caveats: Later analysis demonstrated an association between a missense DCLRE1C variant and TCR beta V- and J-gene trimming. Reportedly, a later analysis found an Asian-associated ancestry cluster had fewer N-insertions than the approximately 700-donor mean. The authors later found most CMV-associated TCR beta chains appeared HLA-restricted.

The PCR employed 60 Vbeta primers together with 13 Jbeta primers. In the authors' workflow: Among the unique TCR beta chains that a later analysis counted, about 81 million in all, 9.5 million to 12 million were shared. The repertoire was sequenced with immunoSEQ multiplex PCR; TCRdb's copy has only in-frame clones and lacks some. The V and J calls and the clone size are those of that table, but D and trimming were determined from the DNA. The sample spans 100,000 or so clones; the ten largest clones claim about 3.4%. CDR3 length: 13 amino acids. Germline-derived CDR1 and CDR2 are SGHNT and YYREEE (reference sequence). With 4 bases removed from V and 4 bases from J, the gap between germline ends came to 6 bases.

The chain recombines TRBV5-4 with TRBJ1-6; D remains unclear. This TCR came from a woman aged 30 to 39 in good health and CMV-seronegative. Sequencing used PBMCs. CDR3 bases: TGTGCCAGCAGCCTCAGGTATAATTCACCCCTCCACTTT. It encodes CASSLRYNSPLHF.